This TCR beta chain was retrieved from a study of blood T cell repertoires in COVID-19. Germline loops: CDR1 SGHDN, CDR2 FVKESK. This CDR3 region has 18 residues. Trimming cost V 1 base and J 4 bases, with 19 bases left between them. This table comes from immunoSEQ multiplex PCR, and its TCRdb copy is limited to in-frame clones, with some not included. The sample yields some 82,000 clones, 81% seen once. The genes are TRBV14 and TRBJ2-2, with D possibly being TRBD1 (5 bases). The sequencing input was peripheral blood. The TCR originated in an elderly man with acute or convalescent COVID-19. CDR3 sequence reads: CASSQGSKKGVSTGELFF. The CDR3 DNA follows: TGTGCCAGCAGCCAAGGGTCGAAAAAAGGGGTTAGCACCGGGGAGCTGTTTTTT.